The 26 T cell receptor beta chains presented below share a single source sample, sequenced in a study of T cells in Graves' hyperthyroidism and ophthalmopathy. TCR beta CDR3 regions were amplified from RNA transcripts. HTBI primers were employed in a first-round RT-PCR of the TCR CDR3. TCRdb called the multiplex PCR reads again in MiXCR, with one record for every CDR3 protein. Here the sample spans approximately 710,000 distinct CDR3 sequences, roughly 17% being singletons. Input material: blood. The source is a man aged 50 to 59 with Graves' hyperthyroidism.

This clonotype has ten or more counts. The V and J genes are TRBV9 and TRBJ1-2, with 7 bases fitting TRBD1. The CDR3 extends over 16 amino acids. V lost 0 bases and J lost 4; bases outside the gene matches: 9. Germline V gene sequence: CDR1 SGDLS, CDR2 YYNGEE. The chain's CDR3 is CASSVGFDRAAYGYTF. The CDR3 nucleotides are TGTGCCAGCAGCGTAGGGTTCGACAGGGCGGCCTATGGCTACACCTTC.

Many counts were recorded for this clonotype. This chain uses TRBV11-2 with TRBJ2-3; no firm D call. Trimming removed 4 bases at V and 4 bases at J, with 9 bases between. The CDR3 sequence is 13 residues long. The germline V gene has CDR1 SGHAT and CDR2 FQNNGV. Here the CDR3 DNA reads TGTGCCAGCAGCTCTCCAGGCGCAGATACGCAGTATTTT. It specifies CASSSPGADTQYF.

This clonotype was detected ten times or more. The rearrangement uses TRBV6-1 and TRBJ2-7; D unclear. Germline CDR1 is MNHNS and CDR2 is SASEGT. V lost 0 bases and J 5 bases, leaving 5 bases between the germline ends. This CDR3 contains 12 residues. The CDR3 sequence is CASSEAQNEQYF. CDR3 coding DNA: TGTGCCAGCAGTGAAGCCCAGAACGAGCAGTACTTC.

The chain has TRBV27 and TRBJ2-3; the match to TRBD2 covers 9 bases. With 5 bases clipped from V and 6 bases from J, the junction kept 6 bases outside the gene matches. This CDR3 region has 14 residues. Per the germline V gene, CDR1 is MNHEY and CDR2 is SMNVEV (reference sequence). This CDR3 reads CASSSSGSSDTQYF. Written as DNA, the CDR3 is TGTGCCAGCAGTAGTAGCGGGAGCTCTGATACGCAGTATTTT.

This clonotype showed up just a few times. V usage is TRBV5-1 and J usage is TRBJ2-7, with 11 bases fitting TRBD2. The CDR3 is made up of 14 amino acids. Germline trimming cut 0 bases from V and 7 bases from J; bases unmatched to any gene: 3. Germline-derived CDR1 and CDR2 are SGHRS and YFSETQ. CDR3 amino acids: CASSLEGLADEQYF. As DNA, the CDR3 is TGCGCCAGCAGCTTGGAGGGACTAGCGGATGAGCAGTACTTC.

This clonotype appeared many times. The rearrangement uses TRBV28 and TRBJ1-1; D possibly corresponds to TRBD1 (5 bases). Between the trimmed V and J ends, which lost 0 bases and 8 bases, there was a span of 7 bases. Looked up from germline, CDR1 is MDHEN and CDR2 is SYDVKM. The CDR3 covers 12 residues. CDR3 sequence (DNA): TGTGCCAGCAGTTTATGGGGGGAGGAAGCTTTCTTT. As protein: CASSLWGEEAFF.

Regarding this clonotype: Compared with germline, one end of the junction differs, possibly owing to a read error. The chain couples TRBV19 to TRBJ2-1, with a tentative D call TRBD1 (6 bases). The V gene's germline CDR1 is LNHDA and CDR2 SQIVND (reference sequence). The CDR3 covers 13 residues. The DNA of the CDR3 is TGTGCCAGTAGTCGGGACACCTACAATGAGCGGTTCTTC. It yields the protein CASSRDTYNERFF.

This clonotype was seen only a few times. The V gene is TRBV6-1, the J gene TRBJ2-1; 14 nucleotides agree with TRBD2. V dropped 6 bases and J dropped 3; count of bases not matched to a gene: 10. CDR1 MNHNS and CDR2 SASEGT come from the germline V gene. The length of the CDR3 is 18 residues. Here the CDR3 reads CASRPGLAGVGLYNEQFF. The CDR3 DNA sequence: TGTGCCAGCAGGCCGGGACTAGCGGGAGTTGGGCTCTACAATGAGCAGTTCTTC.

In this sample, this clonotype turned up a few times. This could be a read error, since a much larger clone is one nucleotide away. The CDR3 DNA reads TGTGCCAGCAGCTTGATAGGGTTCGATTCACCCCTCCACTTT. Translation: CASSLIGFDSPLHF. The rearrangement joins TRBV7-2 to TRBJ1-6, with D unresolved. Between the trimmed V and J ends, which lost 3 bases and 8 bases, there was a span of 11 bases. The germline gives CDR1 SGHTA, CDR2 FQGNSA. There are 14 residues in the CDR3.

The genes are TRBV7-3 and TRBJ1-1; 9 bases line up with TRBD1. The CDR3 spans 15 residues. V lost 1 base to trimming and J lost 3 bases; unmatched junction nucleotides: 3. Germline CDR1 reads SGHTA; CDR2 reads FQGTGA. CDR3 DNA sequence: TGTGCCAGCAGCTTAAAACAGGGGGCGGACACTGAAGCTTTCTTT. Translating gives CASSLKQGADTEAFF. Full variable domain (missing parts from reference TRBV7-3 and TRBJ1-1): GAGVSQTPSNKVTEKGKYVELRCDPISGHTALYWYRQSLGQGPEFLIYFQGTGAADDSGLPNDRFFAVRPEGSVSTLKIQRTERGDSAVYLCASSLKQGADTEAFFGQGTRLTVV.

This clonotype turned up a few times. The chain couples TRBV4-3 to TRBJ1-2, with 9 nucleotides matching TRBD1. The CDR3 is 15 amino acids. Germline V gene lookup returns CDR1 LGHNA and CDR2 YSLEER. With 3 bases clipped from V and 4 bases from J, the junction kept 6 bases outside the gene matches. The CDR3 coding sequence is TGCGCCAGCAGCCAGGGGGACAGGGTTTCCTATGGCTACACCTTC. This codes for CASSQGDRVSYGYTF.

V and J are TRBV28 and TRBJ2-3; D is ambiguous. The CDR3 is made up of 19 amino acids. Germline V lookup: CDR1 MDHEN, CDR2 SYDVKM. With 6 bases removed from V and 4 bases from J, the gap between germline ends came to 29 bases. CDR3 nucleotide sequence: TGTGCCAGCAGCCAAGAAGGTAGTGCCCCCGGCACGGTCCCAGATACGCAGTATTTT. Its protein is CASSQEGSAPGTVPDTQYF.

This clonotype appeared a single time. V usage is TRBV7-2 and J usage is TRBJ2-3; no reliable D call. This CDR3 spans 15 amino acids. Germline V gene lookup returns CDR1 SGHTA and CDR2 FQGNSA. Trimming removed 5 bases from V and 0 bases from J, with 12 bases in between. In DNA, the CDR3 is TGTGCCAGCAGCAAACAGATATCTAGCACAGATACGCAGTATTTT. This translates into CASSKQISSTDTQYF.

In this sample, this clonotype turned up many times. The chain uses TRBV24-1 and TRBJ2-1, with 7 bases fitting TRBD1. Germline loops: CDR1 KGHDR, CDR2 SFDVKD. V trimming: 3 bases; J trimming: 2 bases; junction bases outside the gene matches: 9. This CDR3 has 17 amino acids. CDR3 in DNA: TGTGCCACCAGTGATAGTGAGACAGGGCTGACCTACAATGAGCAGTTCTTC. Translation: CATSDSETGLTYNEQFF.

The chain couples TRBV5-1 to TRBJ2-2, with 8 bases matching TRBD2. The V and J ends lost 4 bases and 0 bases, in that order; junction bases with no gene match: 11. CDR3 size: 18 residues. Per germline, CDR1 SGHRS and CDR2 YFSETQ. In DNA form, the CDR3 reads TGCGCCAGCAGCCTCGCTTTGGCGGGAGGCACGAACACCGGGGAGCTGTTTTTT. As protein: CASSLALAGGTNTGELFF.

The chain uses TRBV20-1 and TRBJ2-7; TRBD1 matches at 8 bases. Per germline, CDR1 DFQATT and CDR2 SNEGSKA (reference sequence). The trim removed 8 bases at V and 0 bases at J, leaving 9 bases unmatched. The CDR3 runs 14 residues. The CDR3 nucleotides are TGCAGTCCGCGGACAGGGTCTAGCTCCTACGAGCAGTACTTC. Amino acid sequence: CSPRTGSSSYEQYF.

The table lists this clonotype with many counts. This chain links TRBV24-1 with TRBJ1-1; weak D call: TRBD1 (5 bases). The CDR3 runs 11 residues. V lost 4 bases and J lost 6, with 5 bases in between. Germline V gene data show CDR1 as KGHDR and CDR2 as SFDVKD. CDR3 in DNA: TGTGCCACCAGTGAGGGGGCTGAAGCTTTCTTT. It specifies CATSEGAEAFF.

This clonotype was seen at least ten times. The chain carries TRBV12-3 or TRBV12-4 and TRBJ1-1; no firm D call. The CDR3 spans 14 residues. The V end lost 6 bases, the J end lost 0 bases, and 11 bases lay between the germline ends. The CDR3 loop reads CASRWAGLNTEAFF. The CDR3 coding sequence is TGTGCCAGCAGGTGGGCGGGCTTGAACACTGAAGCTTTCTTT.

This clonotype was seen ten or more times. V gene TRBV5-1 combines with J gene TRBJ2-2; 7 bases match TRBD2. V lost 1 base and J lost 4; bases outside the gene matches: 7. The CDR3 contains 16 residues. Per the germline V gene, CDR1 is SGHRS and CDR2 is YFSETQ. CDR3 coding DNA: TGCGCCAGCAGCTTGAGGGGCGGGAGTTCCACCGGGGAGCTGTTTTTT. Its translation: CASSLRGGSSTGELFF.

This clonotype appeared many times. The rearrangement uses TRBV7-2 and TRBJ2-7; the D gene is possibly TRBD2 (6 bases). This CDR3 comprises 14 residues. With 6 bases removed from V and 0 bases from J, the gap between germline ends came to 12 bases. Germline CDR1 is SGHTA and CDR2 is FQGNSA. The DNA of the CDR3 is TGTGCCAGCAGTCGTAGCGGCTACTCCTACGAGCAGTACTTC. It encodes CASSRSGYSYEQYF.

Ten or more counts support this clonotype. V is TRBV7-2 and J is TRBJ1-4; D remains ambiguous. Trimming pared 5 bases from V and 7 bases from J, leaving 14 bases between. The germline V gene encodes CDR1 SGHTA and CDR2 FQGNSA. This CDR3 is built from 14 residues. CDR3 in amino acids: CASSPAGIGEKLFF. The CDR3 DNA reads as TGTGCCAGCAGCCCGGCGGGGATTGGTGAAAAACTGTTTTTT.

This clonotype was counted at least ten times. This sequence joins TRBV30 and TRBJ2-6; D possibly corresponds to TRBD1 (5 bases). Germline V CDR1 and CDR2: GTSNPN, SVGIG (reference sequence). V was trimmed by 1 base and J by 0 bases, leaving 16 bases between them. The CDR3 contains 18 residues. The CDR3 coding sequence is TGTGCCTGGAGTGCCCCAGACAGTAAGGCCTCTGGGGCCAACGTCCTGACTTTC. Translated: CAWSAPDSKASGANVLTF. The full variable domain, completed using reference TRBV30 and TRBJ2-6, is SQTIHQWPATLVQPVGSPLSLECTVEGTSNPNLYWYRQAAGRGLQLLFYSVGIGQISSEVPQNLSASRPQDRQFILSSKKLLLSDSGFYLCAWSAPDSKASGANVLTFGAGSRLTVL.

The rearrangement joins TRBV27 to TRBJ2-1; weak D call: TRBD2 (5 bases). Germline CDR1 is MNHEY and CDR2 is SMNVEV (reference sequence). Trimming took 8 bases from V and 0 from J, leaving 14 bases between them. This CDR3 has 15 residues. The CDR3 DNA follows: TGTGCCAGCTGCCGGACTTCTCTCTCCTACAATGAGCAGTTCTTC. Its protein product is CASCRTSLSYNEQFF.

This clonotype showed up many times. This chain links TRBV2 with TRBJ2-3; D gene unclear. The germline V gene has CDR1 SNHLY and CDR2 FYNNEI. The CDR3 is made up of 14 amino acids. The V gene lost 10 bases and the J gene lost 4 bases, with 18 bases spanning the gap. As DNA, the CDR3 is TGTGCCAACGCCGGAGTGAACCCCTCAGATACGCAGTATTTT. Protein sequence: CANAGVNPSDTQYF.

The chain joins TRBV2 to TRBJ2-5, with 13 bases that match TRBD2. Germline V lookup: CDR1 SNHLY, CDR2 FYNNEI. The CDR3 extends over 14 amino acids. DNA of the CDR3: TGTGCTACAGGAGAGACTAGCGGGAGGAAGACCCAGTACTTC. Its translation is CATGETSGRKTQYF. Full variable domain (remainder filled in from reference TRBV2 and TRBJ2-5): EPEVTQTPSHQVTQMGQEVILRCVPISNHLYFYWYRQILGQKVEFLVSFYNNEISEKSEIFDDQFSVERPDGSNFTLKIRSTKLEDSAMYFCATGETSGRKTQYFGPGTRLLVL.

This clonotype showed up just a few times. The rearrangement joins TRBV5-1 to TRBJ2-2, with 7 positions matching TRBD1. V shed 5 bases and J 7 bases; nucleotides not matched to a gene: 5. This CDR3 has 13 residues. Germline CDR1 reads SGHRS; CDR2 reads YFSETQ. For the CDR3, the DNA is TGCGCCAGCAGATACAGGGGTAACGGGGAGCTGTTTTTT. Translated: CASRYRGNGELFF.